This TCR beta chain was recorded in a study of T cells in Graves' hyperthyroidism and ophthalmopathy. About the study: Peripheral blood specimens were obtained at initial diagnosis, prior to any treatment.

Exclusion of patients followed from uncontrolled infection, other autoimmune disease, pregnancy or lactation. Isolation of PBMCs was performed on 8.5 to 10 ml fresh peripheral blood. To note about this clonotype: The antigen is unknown.

Study outcomes and limitations: Most clonotypes expanded in the thyroid (above 0.001) were also present in blood.

Amplified TCR beta CDR3 regions derived from RNA transcripts. TCR CDR3 underwent first-round RT-PCR with the HTBI primer set. Via MiXCR, TCRdb re-called the multiplex PCR reads, giving one row per CDR3 protein. The table shows around 450,000 distinct CDR3 sequences, with roughly 14% occurring only once. The TCR sequence derives from a woman aged 18-29 years with Graves' hyperthyroidism. The specimen was blood.

In DNA, the CDR3 is TGTGCCAGCAGCCCGCAGGGGATCTGGTTTGGCTACACCTTC. Amino acids: CASSPQGIWFGYTF. This chain uses TRBV14 with TRBJ1-2, with a tentative D call TRBD1 (6 bases). Trimming took off 4 bases at V and 7 bases at J, with 16 bases between the two ends. Germline assignment: CDR1 SGHDN and CDR2 FVKESK. This CDR3 region has 14 residues.